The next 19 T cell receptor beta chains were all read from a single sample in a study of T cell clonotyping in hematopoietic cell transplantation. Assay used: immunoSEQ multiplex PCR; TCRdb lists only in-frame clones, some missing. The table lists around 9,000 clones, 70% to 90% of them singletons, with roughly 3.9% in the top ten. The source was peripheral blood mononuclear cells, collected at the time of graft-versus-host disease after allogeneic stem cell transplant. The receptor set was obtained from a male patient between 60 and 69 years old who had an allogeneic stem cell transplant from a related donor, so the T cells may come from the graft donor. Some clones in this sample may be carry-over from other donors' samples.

The CDR3 spells CASSLVGRTGELFF. The DNA for the CDR3 is TGTGCCAGCAGCTTAGTGGGGCGCACCGGGGAGCTGTTTTTT. The chain uses TRBV7-2 and TRBJ2-2, with a possible D match to TRBD1 (5 bases). V was pared by 1 base and J by 4 bases, with 7 bases between. From germline, CDR1 is SGHTA and CDR2 FQGNSA. This CDR3 has 14 residues.

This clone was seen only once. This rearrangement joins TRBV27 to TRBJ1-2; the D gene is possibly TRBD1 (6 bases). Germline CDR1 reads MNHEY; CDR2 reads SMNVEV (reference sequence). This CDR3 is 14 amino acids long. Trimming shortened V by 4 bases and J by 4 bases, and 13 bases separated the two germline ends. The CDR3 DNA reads TGTGCCAGCAGTTACAGGGCTGATAGCTATGGCTACACCTTC. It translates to CASSYRADSYGYTF.

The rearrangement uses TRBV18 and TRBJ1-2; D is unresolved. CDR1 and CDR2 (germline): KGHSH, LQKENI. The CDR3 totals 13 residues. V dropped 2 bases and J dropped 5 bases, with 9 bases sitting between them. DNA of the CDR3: TGTGCCAGCTCACCAGTTGCGTCTTATGGCTACACCTTC. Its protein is CASSPVASYGYTF.

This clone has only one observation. CDR3 DNA sequence: TGCGCCAGCAGCTTGATGACTAGCGGGACTTCCTACGAGCAGTACTTC. Protein sequence: CASSLMTSGTSYEQYF. This chain connects TRBV5-1 to TRBJ2-7, with 11 nucleotides matching TRBD2. This CDR3 is built from 16 residues. Germline V gene lookup returns CDR1 SGHRS and CDR2 YFSETQ. With 1 base clipped from V and 1 base from J, the junction kept 4 bases outside the gene matches. The variable domain in full, with the rest retrieved from reference TRBV5-1 and TRBJ2-7, is KAGVTQTPRYLIKTRGQQVTLSCSPISGHRSVSWYQQTPGQGLQFLFEYFSETQRNKGNFPGRFSGRQFSNSRSEMNVSTLELGDSALYLCASSLMTSGTSYEQYFGPGTRLTVT.

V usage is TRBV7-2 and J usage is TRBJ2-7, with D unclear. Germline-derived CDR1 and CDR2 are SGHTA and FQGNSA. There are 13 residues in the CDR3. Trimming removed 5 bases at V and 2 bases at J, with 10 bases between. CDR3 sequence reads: CASSPDPPYEQYF. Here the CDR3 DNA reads TGTGCCAGCAGCCCTGACCCCCCCTACGAGCAGTACTTC.

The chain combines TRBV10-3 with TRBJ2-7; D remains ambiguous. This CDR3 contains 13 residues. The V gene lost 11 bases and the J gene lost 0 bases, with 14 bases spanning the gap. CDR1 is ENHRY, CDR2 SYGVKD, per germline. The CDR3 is CAVSRTDSYEQYF. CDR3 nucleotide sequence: TGTGCCGTATCGAGGACCGACTCCTACGAGCAGTACTTC.

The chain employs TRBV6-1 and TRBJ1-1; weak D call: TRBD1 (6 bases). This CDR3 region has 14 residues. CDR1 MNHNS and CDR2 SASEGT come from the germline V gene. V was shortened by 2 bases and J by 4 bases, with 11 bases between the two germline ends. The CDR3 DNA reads TGTGCCAGCAGTGAACAGGGGACTAGCACTGAAGCTTTCTTT. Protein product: CASSEQGTSTEAFF.

The chain's CDR3 is CASSTETGLNTEAFF. The CDR3, as DNA: TGCGCCAGCAGCACCGAGACAGGACTGAACACTGAAGCTTTCTTT. The rearrangement joins TRBV5-1 to TRBJ1-1, with TRBD1 as a possible D gene (6 bases). V was cut by 4 bases and J by 0 bases, with 13 bases left in between. The CDR3 has 15 amino acids. Germline loops: CDR1 SGHRS, CDR2 YFSETQ.

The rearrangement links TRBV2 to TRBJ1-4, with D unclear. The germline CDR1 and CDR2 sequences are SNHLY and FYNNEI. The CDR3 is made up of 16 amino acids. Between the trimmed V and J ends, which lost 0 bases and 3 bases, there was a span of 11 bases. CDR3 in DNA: TGTGCCAGCAGTGAAGCCCAGACTGATGCTAATGAAAAACTGTTTTTT. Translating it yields CASSEAQTDANEKLFF.

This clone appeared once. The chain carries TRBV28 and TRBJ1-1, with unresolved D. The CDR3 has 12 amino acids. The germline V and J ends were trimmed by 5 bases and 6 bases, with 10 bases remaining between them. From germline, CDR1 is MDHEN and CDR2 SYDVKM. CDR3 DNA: TGTGCCAGCAGTGATCAGGTTGCTGAAGCTTTCTTT. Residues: CASSDQVAEAFF.

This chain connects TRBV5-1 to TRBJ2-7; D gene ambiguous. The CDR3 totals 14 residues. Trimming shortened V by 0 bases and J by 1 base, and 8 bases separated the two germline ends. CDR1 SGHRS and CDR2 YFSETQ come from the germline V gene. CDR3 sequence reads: CASSLVGDSYEQYF. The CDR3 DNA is TGCGCCAGCAGCTTGGTAGGAGATTCCTACGAGCAGTACTTC.

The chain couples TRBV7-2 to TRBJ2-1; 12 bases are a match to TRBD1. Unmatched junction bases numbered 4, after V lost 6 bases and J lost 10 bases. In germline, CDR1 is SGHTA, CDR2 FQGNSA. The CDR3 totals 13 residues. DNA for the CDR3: TGTGCCAGCAGGGGACAGGGGGCACGGGAGCAGTTCTTC. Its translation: CASRGQGAREQFF.

The CDR3 DNA follows: TGCGCCAGCAGCTGGGCCGCTGACACAGATACGCAGTATTTT. Protein sequence: CASSWAADTDTQYF. The chain uses TRBV5-1 and TRBJ2-3; D is ambiguous. CDR3 length: 14 amino acids. The germline V gene encodes CDR1 SGHRS and CDR2 YFSETQ. V was cut by 3 bases and J by 2 bases, with 10 bases left in between.

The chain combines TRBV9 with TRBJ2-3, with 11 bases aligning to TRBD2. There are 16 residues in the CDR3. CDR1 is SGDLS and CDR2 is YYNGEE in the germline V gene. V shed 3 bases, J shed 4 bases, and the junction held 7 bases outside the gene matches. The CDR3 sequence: CASSASSGGFSDTQYF. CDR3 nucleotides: TGTGCCAGCAGCGCTTCTAGCGGGGGGTTCTCAGATACGCAGTATTTT.

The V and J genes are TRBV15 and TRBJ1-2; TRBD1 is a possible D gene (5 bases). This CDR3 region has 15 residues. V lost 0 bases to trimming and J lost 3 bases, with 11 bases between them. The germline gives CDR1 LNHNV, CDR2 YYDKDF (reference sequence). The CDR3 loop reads CATSRDKGTDYGYTF. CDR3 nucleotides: TGTGCCACCAGCAGAGATAAGGGGACGGACTATGGCTACACCTTC.

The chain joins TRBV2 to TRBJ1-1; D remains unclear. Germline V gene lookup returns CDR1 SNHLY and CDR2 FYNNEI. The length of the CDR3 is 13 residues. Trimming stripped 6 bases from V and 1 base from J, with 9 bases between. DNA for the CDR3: TGTGCCAGCAGGAATAGAAAGAACACTGAAGCTTTCTTT. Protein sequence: CASRNRKNTEAFF.

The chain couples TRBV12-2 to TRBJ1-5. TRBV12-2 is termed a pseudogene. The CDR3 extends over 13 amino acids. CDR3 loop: CASRLYSNQPQHF. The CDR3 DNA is TGTGCAAGTCGCTTGTATAGCAATCAGCCCCAGCATTTT.

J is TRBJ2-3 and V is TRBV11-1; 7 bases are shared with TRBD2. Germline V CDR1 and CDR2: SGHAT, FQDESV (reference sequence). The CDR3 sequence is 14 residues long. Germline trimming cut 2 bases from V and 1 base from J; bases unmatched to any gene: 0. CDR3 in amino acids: CASSLRGGTDTQYF. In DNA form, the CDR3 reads TGTGCCAGCAGCTTACGGGGGGGCACAGATACGCAGTATTTT.

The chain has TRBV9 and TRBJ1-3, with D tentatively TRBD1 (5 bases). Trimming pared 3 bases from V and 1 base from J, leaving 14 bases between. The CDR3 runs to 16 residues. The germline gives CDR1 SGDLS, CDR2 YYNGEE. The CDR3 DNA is TGTGCCAGCAGCGCTAACAGGTTAAATTCTGGAAACACCATATATTTT. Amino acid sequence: CASSANRLNSGNTIYF.